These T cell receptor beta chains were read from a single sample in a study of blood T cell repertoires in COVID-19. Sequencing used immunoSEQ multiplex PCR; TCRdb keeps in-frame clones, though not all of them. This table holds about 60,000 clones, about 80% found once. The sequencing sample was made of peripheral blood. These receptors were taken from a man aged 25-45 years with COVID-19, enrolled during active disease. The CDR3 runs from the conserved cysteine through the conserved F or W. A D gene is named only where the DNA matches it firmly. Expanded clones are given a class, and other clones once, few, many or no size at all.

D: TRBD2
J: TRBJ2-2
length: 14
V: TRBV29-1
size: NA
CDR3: CSVGLAKEYGELFF
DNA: TGCAGCGTGGGACTAGCGAAAGAGTACGGGGAGCTGTTTTTT

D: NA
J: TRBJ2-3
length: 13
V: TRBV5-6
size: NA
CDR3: CASNPRGTDTQYF
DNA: TGTGCCAGCAACCCTCGAGGCACAGATACGCAGTATTTT

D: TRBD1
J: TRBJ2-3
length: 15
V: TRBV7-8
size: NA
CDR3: CASSTRDRRTDTQYF
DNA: TGTGCCAGCAGCACAAGGGACAGGAGAACAGATACGCAGTATTTT

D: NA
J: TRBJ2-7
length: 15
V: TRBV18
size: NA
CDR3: CASSPGQGGAYEQYF
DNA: TGTGCCAGCTCACCAGGGCAGGGTGGGGCCTACGAGCAGTACTTC

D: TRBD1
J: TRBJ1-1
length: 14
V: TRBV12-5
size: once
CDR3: CASGPDRGVTEAFF
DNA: TGTGCTAGTGGTCCAGACAGGGGTGTCACTGAAGCTTTCTTT

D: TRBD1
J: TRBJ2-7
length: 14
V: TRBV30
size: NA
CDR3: CAWSVFRGHYEQYF
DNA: TGTGCCTGGAGTGTTTTCAGGGGGCACTACGAGCAGTACTTC

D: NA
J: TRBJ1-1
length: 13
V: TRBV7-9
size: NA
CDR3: CASLRDEWGQAFF
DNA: TGTGCCAGTCTGCGGGACGAATGGGGCCAAGCTTTCTTT

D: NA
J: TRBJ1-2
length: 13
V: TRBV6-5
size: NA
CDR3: CASQLWGDYGYTF
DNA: TGTGCCAGCCAGTTGTGGGGGGACTATGGCTACACCTTC

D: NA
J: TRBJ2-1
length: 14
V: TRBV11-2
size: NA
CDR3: CASSAHNSNDEQFF
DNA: TGTGCCAGCAGCGCGCATAACTCTAATGATGAGCAGTTCTTC

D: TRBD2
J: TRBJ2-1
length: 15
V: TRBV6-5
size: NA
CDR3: CASSSGTSRGNEQFF
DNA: TGTGCCAGCAGTTCCGGGACTAGCCGAGGGAATGAGCAGTTCTTC

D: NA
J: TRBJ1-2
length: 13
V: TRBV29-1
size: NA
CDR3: CSAFEEVIYGYTF
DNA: TGCAGCGCCTTCGAGGAGGTTATCTATGGCTACACCTTC

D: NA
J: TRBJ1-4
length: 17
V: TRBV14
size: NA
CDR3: CASSQPPLGRSNEKLFF
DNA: TGTGCCAGCAGCCAACCTCCTTTGGGGCGGTCTAATGAAAAACTGTTTTTT

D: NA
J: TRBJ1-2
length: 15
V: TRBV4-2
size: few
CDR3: CASSQEGGRHYGYTF
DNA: TGTGCCAGCAGCCAAGAGGGGGGGCGCCACTATGGCTACACCTTC

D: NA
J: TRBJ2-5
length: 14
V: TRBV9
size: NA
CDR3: CASSDPGLQETQYF
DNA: TGTGCCAGCAGCGACCCGGGTTTACAAGAGACCCAGTACTTC

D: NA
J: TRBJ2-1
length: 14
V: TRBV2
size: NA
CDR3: CASSGGVRVHEQFF
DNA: TGTGCCAGCAGTGGGGGGGTTAGAGTTCATGAGCAGTTCTTC

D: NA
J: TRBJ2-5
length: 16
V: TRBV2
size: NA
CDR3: CASSAMGLTVQETQYF
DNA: TGTGCCAGCAGTGCCATGGGACTGACAGTCCAAGAGACCCAGTACTTC

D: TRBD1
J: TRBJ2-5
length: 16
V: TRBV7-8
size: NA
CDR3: CASSQPLGTEQETQYF
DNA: TGTGCCAGCAGCCAGCCCCTCGGGACAGAACAAGAGACCCAGTACTTC

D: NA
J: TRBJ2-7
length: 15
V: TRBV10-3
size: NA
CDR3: CAISDAGIGSYEQYF
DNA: TGTGCCATCAGTGACGCAGGGATCGGCTCCTACGAGCAGTACTTC

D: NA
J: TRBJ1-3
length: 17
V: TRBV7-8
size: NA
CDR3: CASSLRPRDWTGNTIYF
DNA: TGTGCCAGCAGCTTAAGACCTCGGGATTGGACTGGAAACACCATATATTTT

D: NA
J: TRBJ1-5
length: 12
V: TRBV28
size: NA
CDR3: CASSLLPQPQHF
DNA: TGTGCCAGCAGTTTACTTCCCCAGCCCCAGCATTTT

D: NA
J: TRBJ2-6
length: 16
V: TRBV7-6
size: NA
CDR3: CASSLEGGSGANVLTF
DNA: TGTGCCAGCAGCTTAGAAGGAGGATCTGGGGCCAACGTCCTGACTTTC

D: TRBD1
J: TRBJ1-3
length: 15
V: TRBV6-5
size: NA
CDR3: CASSRQGKTGNTIYF
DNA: TGTGCCAGCAGTCGACAGGGGAAAACTGGAAACACCATATATTTT

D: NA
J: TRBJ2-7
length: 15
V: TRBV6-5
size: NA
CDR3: CASSYSRRRDYEQYF
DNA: TGTGCCAGCAGTTACTCACGGCGGAGGGATTACGAGCAGTACTTC

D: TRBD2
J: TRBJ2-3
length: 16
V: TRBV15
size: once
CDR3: CATSRASGGHTDTQYF
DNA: TGTGCCACCAGCAGGGCCTCGGGGGGGCACACAGATACGCAGTATTTT

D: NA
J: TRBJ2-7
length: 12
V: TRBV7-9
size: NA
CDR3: CASSSSEREQYF
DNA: TGTGCCAGCAGCTCGTCCGAGCGCGAGCAGTACTTC

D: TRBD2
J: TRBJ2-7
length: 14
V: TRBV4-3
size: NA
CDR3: CASSPNTGGYEQYF
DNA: TGCGCCAGCAGTCCAAATACGGGGGGCTACGAGCAGTACTTC

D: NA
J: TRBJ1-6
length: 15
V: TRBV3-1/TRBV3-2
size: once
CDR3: CASSQGQINNSPLHF
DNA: TGTGCCAGCAGCCAAGGACAGATAAATAATTCACCCCTCCACTTT

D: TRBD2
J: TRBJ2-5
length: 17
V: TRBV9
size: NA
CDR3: CASSVDVGAGVEETQYF
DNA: TGTGCCAGCAGCGTAGACGTCGGAGCGGGAGTTGAAGAGACCCAGTACTTC

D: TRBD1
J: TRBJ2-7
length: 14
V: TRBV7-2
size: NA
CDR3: CASSYMDRGREQYF
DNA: TGTGCCAGCAGCTATATGGACAGGGGGCGCGAGCAGTACTTC

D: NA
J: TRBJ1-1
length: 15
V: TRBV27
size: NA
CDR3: CASSPDPGHGTEAFF
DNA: TGTGCCAGCAGTCCCGACCCAGGGCATGGCACTGAAGCTTTCTTT

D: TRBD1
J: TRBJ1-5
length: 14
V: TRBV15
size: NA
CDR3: CATRGTDQYQPQHF
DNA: TGTGCCACCAGGGGGACAGATCAATATCAGCCCCAGCATTTT

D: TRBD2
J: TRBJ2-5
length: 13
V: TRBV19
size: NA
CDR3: CASMRSGEETQYF
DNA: TGTGCCAGTATGAGAAGCGGGGAAGAGACCCAGTACTTC

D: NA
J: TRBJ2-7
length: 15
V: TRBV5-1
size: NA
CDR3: CASSQIAPDSYEQYF
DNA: TGCGCCAGCAGCCAAATAGCCCCCGACTCCTACGAGCAGTACTTC

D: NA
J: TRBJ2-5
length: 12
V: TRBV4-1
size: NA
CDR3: CASSQREETQYF
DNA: TGCGCCAGCAGCCAGAGGGAAGAGACCCAGTACTTC